This T cell receptor beta chain was sequenced in a study of post-analysis software for immune sequencing data. Study context: Relapsing-remitting, secondary progressive and progressive-relapsing courses of multiple sclerosis were included. Study-wide results and caveats: The study found TRBV5-6, TRBV5-1 and TRBV20-1 among about five TRBV segments more frequent in patients than controls. Normalized Chao1 diversity in multiple sclerosis patients fell significantly below that of controls. Analysis by F measure revealed that same-batch samples clustered strongly together.

This clonotype came up once. No antigen is known for it. Unique molecular identifiers were present in the TCR beta cDNA libraries. Input populations of about 1 to 11 million T cells gave rise to around 500,000 cDNA molecules. TCRdb analysed the PCR reads with MiXCR anew, one entry per CDR3 protein. Among roughly 870,000 distinct CDR3 sequences, roughly 58% were seen once, and the ten largest hold approximately 4.2%. J was trimmed by 2 bases and V by 2 bases; bases with no gene match: 5. The length of the CDR3 is 16 residues. The sample taken for sequencing was blood. The V call is TRBV12-3 or TRBV12-4, the J call TRBJ2-3, with 9 nucleotides matching TRBD1. This clonotype originated in a girl under 18 with multiple sclerosis. CDR3 sequence: CASSLYGTGNTDTQYF. The CDR3 coding sequence is TGTGCCAGCAGTTTATACGGGACAGGGAACACAGATACGCAGTATTTT.